The clone carrying this T cell receptor (beta chain) is a singleton in its sample. The CDR3 is made up of 13 amino acids. Trimming shortened V by 5 bases and J by 6 bases, and 14 bases separated the two germline ends. CDR1 and CDR2 (germline): SEHNR, FQNEAQ (reference sequence). Blood libraries mostly used 450 to 550 ng genomic DNA, six replicates each. Using immunoSEQ multiplex PCR, the repertoire was profiled, and TCRdb retains in-frame clones only, with some absent. The sample gives about 68,000 clones, about 85% of which show up once; approximately 3% is in the top ten. The record originates from a study of neoadjuvant anti-PD-1 for oral cavity cancer. Study background: Around day 43, patients without progression received a fourth nivolumab dose before surgery.

Sample time point: after neoadjuvant nivolumab, at surgical resection. The rearrangement joins TRBV7-9 to TRBJ2-7; a weak D match, TRBD1 (6 bases). The sequence derives from a person aged 35-79 years with oral cavity squamous cell carcinoma. This sample comprised PBMCs, obtained after nivolumab (anti-PD-1) treatment. CDR3 in amino acids: CASSGRLGAEQYF. Written as DNA, the CDR3 is TGTGCCAGCAGCGGACGGCTGGGGGCCGAGCAGTACTTC.